The 30 T cell receptor beta chains listed next were all sequenced from one sample in a study of shared clonotypes between healthy human individuals (TCRdb year 2020). The library was produced with the immunoSEQ multiplex PCR assay. TCRdb provides this immuneACCESS table in a form limited to in-frame rearrangements. Some clones are lacking; in checked studies, under half of them reflect an unresolved V gene, and why the rest are absent is not known. This sample is represented by some 2,000,000 clones; 85% to 95% of them were singletons. The ten largest make up approximately 0.13% of the sample. Material for sequencing was naive CD4+ T cells sorted from blood. The cell subset or site label, read with the paper, signifies: CD45RA+ positively selected. These receptors all come from a man in his late teens or twenties in good health.

The CDR3 DNA reads as TGTGCCAGCAGCATAGGGACTGAGGGCTATGGCTACACCTTC. Protein sequence: CASSIGTEGYGYTF. The V call is TRBV7-9, the J call TRBJ1-2, with TRBD1 as a possible D gene (5 bases). This CDR3 contains 14 residues. Between the trimmed V and J ends, which lost 5 bases and 4 bases, there was a span of 14 bases. Germline V gene data show CDR1 as SEHNR and CDR2 as FQNEAQ (reference sequence).

The table lists this clone with a count of one. V is TRBV5-4 and J is TRBJ2-3; D not resolved. The V and J ends lost 4 bases and 2 bases respectively, with 11 bases between them. This CDR3 is 14 amino acids long. From germline, CDR1 is SGHNT and CDR2 YYREEE (reference sequence). The CDR3 sequence: CASSEPGPTDTQYF. In DNA form, the CDR3 reads TGTGCCAGCAGCGAACCGGGCCCCACAGATACGCAGTATTTT.

The chain employs TRBV2 and TRBJ2-1; D gene unclear. Germline V gene lookup returns CDR1 SNHLY and CDR2 FYNNEI. The CDR3 extends over 13 amino acids. The ends were cut back, 4 bases at V and 7 bases at J, with 11 bases in the middle. CDR3 amino acids: CASSGGMYNEQFF. The CDR3 region has the DNA TGTGCCAGCAGTGGTGGTATGTATAATGAGCAGTTCTTC.

A note on this clone: The sample carries other DNA sequences with the same CDR3. The chain links TRBV30 to TRBJ1-1; possible D gene TRBD1, 5 bases. Trimming stripped 3 bases from V and 7 bases from J, with 9 bases between. CDR3 size: 11 residues. The germline V gene encodes CDR1 GTSNPN and CDR2 SVGIG (reference sequence). The CDR3 region has the DNA TGTGCCTGGAGGGGGGAAGGTGAAGCTTTCTTT. Amino acids: CAWRGEGEAFF.

V is TRBV19 and J is TRBJ2-7; possible D gene TRBD1, 6 bases. The CDR3 sequence is 15 residues long. Trimming stripped 3 bases from V and 7 bases from J, with 19 bases between. Germline CDR1 LNHDA, CDR2 SQIVND (reference sequence). The CDR3 loop is CASSMGPRDMGEQYF. CDR3 bases: TGTGCCAGTAGTATGGGGCCTCGGGACATGGGTGAGCAGTACTTC.

This chain uses TRBV6-4 with TRBJ1-1, with TRBD1 as a possible D gene (6 bases). Looked up from germline, CDR1 is MRHNA and CDR2 is SNTAGT. The CDR3 runs 14 residues. V lost 6 bases to trimming and J lost 5 bases, with 16 bases between them. CDR3: CASRETGMRTEAFF. The DNA of the CDR3 is TGTGCCAGCAGGGAAACAGGGATGAGAACTGAAGCTTTCTTT.

This chain connects TRBV6-6 to TRBJ2-3; 10 bases fit TRBD1. With 3 bases clipped from V and 8 bases from J, the junction kept 11 bases outside the gene matches. The CDR3 runs to 16 residues. CDR1 MNHNY and CDR2 SVGAGI come from the germline V gene (reference sequence). CDR3: CASSYFGTGEAGTQYF. The CDR3 nucleotides are TGTGCCAGCAGTTATTTCGGGACAGGGGAGGCCGGTACGCAGTATTTT.

DNA for the CDR3: TGTGCCACCAGCCCCAACCCAGGGGCGGGCTATGGCTACACCTTC. The encoded protein is CATSPNPGAGYGYTF. The V and J genes are TRBV15 and TRBJ1-2, with a tentative D call TRBD1 (6 bases). The V end was cut by 5 bases, the J end by 4 bases, with 17 bases between. CDR1 is LNHNV and CDR2 is YYDKDF in the germline V gene (reference sequence). The length of the CDR3 is 15 residues.

The chain is built from TRBV29-1 and TRBJ1-1, with D possibly matching TRBD1 (6 bases). The CDR3 sequence is 13 residues long. Trimming took off 0 bases at V and 5 bases at J, with 10 bases between the two ends. Germline values: CDR1 SQVTM, CDR2 ANQGSEA. CDR3 sequence reads: CSVEDRGGTEAFF. CDR3 coding DNA: TGCAGCGTTGAAGACAGGGGCGGTACTGAAGCTTTCTTT.

The chain links TRBV7-6 to TRBJ1-1, with no clear D. The CDR3 is 15 residues long. V lost 2 bases and J 1 base, leaving 11 bases between the germline ends. The germline V gene encodes CDR1 SGHVS and CDR2 FNYEAQ. CDR3: CASSLFETTNTEAFF. The CDR3 nucleotides are TGTGCCAGCAGCTTATTTGAGACCACGAACACTGAAGCTTTCTTT. Together with reference TRBV7-6 and TRBJ1-1, the CDR3 gives the full variable domain: GAGVSQSPRYKVTKRGQDVALRCDPISGHVSLYWYRQALGQGPEFLTYFNYEAQQDKSGLPNDRFSAERPEGSISTLTIQRTEQRDSAMYRCASSLFETTNTEAFFGQGTRLTVV.

The CDR3 protein is CASSPAGQGEDTQYF. The CDR3 DNA reads as TGTGCCAGCAGCCCCGCTGGGCAGGGGGAAGATACGCAGTATTTT. This chain connects TRBV6-5 to TRBJ2-3, with 7 nucleotides matching TRBD1. Germline V gene lookup returns CDR1 MNHEY and CDR2 SVGAGI. There are 15 residues in the CDR3. Unmatched junction bases numbered 11, after V lost 6 bases and J lost 5 bases.

The chain combines TRBV30 with TRBJ2-3, with D possibly being TRBD1 or TRBD2 (5 bases each). V lost 0 bases and J lost 4, with 14 bases in between. Germline V gene lookup returns CDR1 GTSNPN and CDR2 SVGIG (reference sequence). The CDR3 is 15 amino acids. This chain's CDR3 is CAWSVTGAWADTQYF. CDR3 DNA: TGTGCCTGGAGTGTAACCGGGGCATGGGCAGATACGCAGTATTTT. Full variable domain (missing parts from reference TRBV30 and TRBJ2-3): SQTIHQWPATLVQPVGSPLSLECTVEGTSNPNLYWYRQAAGRGLQLLFYSVGIGQISSEVPQNLSASRPQDRQFILSSKKLLLSDSGFYLCAWSVTGAWADTQYFGPGTRLTVL.

This chain connects TRBV25-1 to TRBJ2-7; D call uncertain. Germline V CDR1 and CDR2: MGHDK, SYGVNS. CDR3 length equals 16 residues. V was cut by 1 base and J by 0 bases, with 13 bases left in between. Written as DNA, the CDR3 is TGTGCCAGCAGTGAATTCGCAGGTGGGTCCTCCTACGAGCAGTACTTC. This sequence encodes CASSEFAGGSSYEQYF.

This clone has only one observation. The chain couples TRBV10-3 to TRBJ2-5, with D perhaps matching TRBD2 (5 bases). The germline CDR1 and CDR2 sequences are ENHRY and SYGVKD. This CDR3 spans 13 amino acids. The V end was cut by 7 bases, the J end by 4 bases, with 13 bases between. CDR3 sequence reads: CAIKRGPSETQYF. The CDR3 nucleotides read TGTGCCATCAAAAGAGGGCCCTCAGAGACCCAGTACTTC.

The chain links TRBV7-2 to TRBJ2-5; D is perhaps TRBD1 or TRBD2 (6 bases each). CDR1 is SGHTA, CDR2 FQGNSA, per germline. The CDR3 is made up of 15 amino acids. V was cut by 3 bases and J by 2 bases, with 13 bases left in between. CDR3 amino acids: CASSFSGGLQETQYF. The CDR3 region has the DNA TGTGCCAGCAGCTTTAGTGGGGGGCTTCAAGAGACCCAGTACTTC.

The chain has TRBV7-2 and TRBJ2-5, with unresolved D. Germline V gene sequence: CDR1 SGHTA, CDR2 FQGNSA. Trimming pared 9 bases from V and 2 bases from J, leaving 13 bases between. This CDR3 contains 13 residues. The CDR3 protein is CASKRSLQETQYF. The CDR3 bases are TGTGCCAGTAAGAGATCCTTACAAGAGACCCAGTACTTC.

This CDR3 is CASSSRFEKLFF. Written as DNA, the CDR3 is TGTGCCAGCAGTTCGAGGTTTGAAAAACTGTTTTTT. This sequence joins TRBV27 and TRBJ1-4; D not certain. The germline V gene has CDR1 MNHEY and CDR2 SMNVEV (reference sequence). This CDR3 contains 12 residues. Trimming stripped 4 bases from V and 7 bases from J, with 7 bases between.

V usage is TRBV6-1 and J usage is TRBJ1-4; perhaps TRBD1 as D (6 bases). The V end was cut by 11 bases, the J end by 5 bases, with 12 bases between. Germline CDR1 and CDR2: MNHNS and SASEGT. CDR3 length: 12 residues. The CDR3 DNA reads as TGTGCCGTACAGGGAATGAATGAAAAACTGTTTTTT. Its translation: CAVQGMNEKLFF.

A single count supports this clone. V gene TRBV18 combines with J gene TRBJ2-7, with D tentatively TRBD2 (6 bases). V lost 2 bases and J 0 bases, leaving 11 bases between the germline ends. The CDR3 extends over 15 amino acids. The V gene's germline CDR1 is KGHSH and CDR2 LQKENI. CDR3 DNA sequence: TGTGCCAGCTCACCAAGGGGACTTGGCTCCTACGAGCAGTACTTC. Its translation: CASSPRGLGSYEQYF.

The chain uses TRBV5-1 and TRBJ2-3, with TRBD2 matching 11 bases. Trimming took 4 bases from V and 3 from J; bases not matched to a gene: 10. Germline loops: CDR1 SGHRS, CDR2 YFSETQ. The CDR3 sequence is 17 residues long. DNA for the CDR3: TGCGCCAGCAGCCGTCCCCTTATAGCGGGAGGGACAGATACGCAGTATTTT. It specifies CASSRPLIAGGTDTQYF.

The CDR3: CASARDRSSYEQYF. The CDR3 DNA sequence: TGTGCCAGCGCCCGGGACAGGAGCTCCTACGAGCAGTACTTC. V and J are TRBV18 and TRBJ2-7, with 8 bases matching TRBD1. CDR1 and CDR2 from the germline V gene are KGHSH and LQKENI. This CDR3 region has 14 residues. Trimming removed 8 bases from V and 0 bases from J; junction bases left unmatched: 6.

This clone was recorded once. Other nucleotide sequences from this sample produce the same CDR3. The chain joins TRBV5-1 to TRBJ1-1, with D maybe TRBD1 (6 bases). The CDR3 sequence is 14 residues long. Looked up from germline, CDR1 is SGHRS and CDR2 is YFSETQ. V gave up 3 bases and J gave up 2 bases, with 11 bases separating them. The CDR3 sequence: CASSSATGNTEAFF. CDR3 nucleotides: TGCGCCAGCAGCTCCGCGACAGGAAACACTGAAGCTTTCTTT.

This clone showed up just once. The V and J genes are TRBV21-1 and TRBJ2-7; TRBD2 is taken as the D call from the table, unchecked against the DNA. TRBV21-1 is described as a pseudogene. CDR3 size: 16 residues. CDR3 protein: CASSKGEREVTYEQYF. CDR3 bases: TGTGCCAGCAGCAAGGGCGAGCGGGAAGTTACCTACGAGCAGTACTTC.

The chain links TRBV7-2 to TRBJ1-3; 10 positions agree with TRBD1. This CDR3 contains 16 residues. V shed 4 bases and J 3 bases; nucleotides not matched to a gene: 6. CDR1 is SGHTA, CDR2 FQGNSA, per germline. The CDR3 nucleotides are TGTGCCAGCAGCTCCCGACAGGGGGCATATGGAAACACCATATATTTT. Residues: CASSSRQGAYGNTIYF.

The chain links TRBV6-5 to TRBJ2-5; maybe TRBD2 (6 bases). The CDR3 spans 15 residues. The ends were cut back, 7 bases at V and 5 bases at J, with 20 bases in the middle. Per germline, CDR1 MNHEY and CDR2 SVGAGI. The CDR3 loop is CASNPRRGGGETQYF. The CDR3 DNA reads as TGTGCCAGCAACCCGAGGAGGGGAGGTGGGGAGACCCAGTACTTC.

J is TRBJ1-4 and V is TRBV2; 8 bases fit TRBD1. This CDR3 is built from 16 residues. V shed 3 bases, J shed 4 bases, and the junction held 7 bases outside the gene matches. Germline CDR1 SNHLY, CDR2 FYNNEI. CDR3 coding DNA: TGTGCCAGCAGTGACGTCGGACAGGGAAATAATGAAAAACTGTTTTTT. Protein product: CASSDVGQGNNEKLFF.

The chain employs TRBV6-1 and TRBJ1-5; D gene unclear. V was pared by 6 bases and J by 3 bases, with 9 bases between. The germline CDR1 and CDR2 sequences are MNHNS and SASEGT. The CDR3 has 13 residues. In DNA, the CDR3 is TGTGCCAGCAGCGGGTACCACAATCAGCCCCAGCATTTT. This codes for CASSGYHNQPQHF.

A word on this clone: The sample carries other DNA sequences with the same CDR3. The chain employs TRBV6-5 and TRBJ1-2; no clear D. CDR1 and CDR2 from the germline V gene are MNHEY and SVGAGI. The CDR3 loop spans 15 amino acids. V was clipped by 0 bases and J by 1 base, with 9 bases between them. The CDR3 coding sequence is TGTGCCAGCAGTTACTCGATCTCGGGTAACTATGGCTACACCTTC. It specifies CASSYSISGNYGYTF.

This sequence joins TRBV18 and TRBJ2-2; D is perhaps TRBD2 (6 bases). CDR1 is KGHSH, CDR2 LQKENI, per germline. The V end lost 1 base, the J end lost 5 bases, and 14 bases lay between the germline ends. The CDR3 is 16 amino acids. The CDR3 nucleotides read TGTGCCAGCTCACCACAGGAGGGAGGCTGGACCGGGGAGCTGTTTTTT. Protein product: CASSPQEGGWTGELFF.

The chain combines TRBV11-2 with TRBJ1-5; D not resolved. Germline CDR1 is SGHAT and CDR2 is FQNNGV. This CDR3 spans 16 amino acids. V was shortened by 0 bases and J by 2 bases, with 11 bases between the two germline ends. CDR3 DNA sequence: TGTGCCAGCAGCTTAGACTACACATGGGGCAATCAGCCCCAGCATTTT. Protein: CASSLDYTWGNQPQHF.